The 30 T cell receptor beta chains below were found in one sample sequenced in a study of blood T cell repertoires in COVID-19. The table came from immunoSEQ multiplex PCR; TCRdb's copy has only in-frame clones and leaves some out. Seen here are about 59,000 clones, around 92% observed once, and the top ten hold 8.6%. Specimen: peripheral blood. The origin of the receptors is a human donor in a cohort sampled during active COVID-19.

This chain uses TRBV19 with TRBJ1-1, with 11 positions matching TRBD1. Unmatched junction bases numbered 6, after V lost 7 bases and J lost 5 bases. This CDR3 is 14 amino acids long. Looked up from germline, CDR1 is LNHDA and CDR2 is SQIVND (reference sequence). The CDR3 DNA reads TGTGCCAGTATGGACAGGGGGCGGAGGACTGAAGCTTTCTTT. Protein sequence: CASMDRGRRTEAFF.

The chain combines TRBV5-4 with TRBJ1-3; the D gene is possibly TRBD1 (5 bases). The germline V gene has CDR1 SGHNT and CDR2 YYREEE (reference sequence). The length of the CDR3 is 17 residues. With 4 bases removed from V and 1 base from J, the gap between germline ends came to 18 bases. The DNA of the CDR3 is TGTGCCAGCAGCACGGGTGGACACTCGTTTTCTGGAAACACCATATATTTT. It codes for CASSTGGHSFSGNTIYF.

The CDR3 nucleotides are TGTGCCTGGAGTCCGGGACTAGCCACGGGGGAGCTGTTTTTT. Amino acid sequence: CAWSPGLATGELFF. V usage is TRBV30 and J usage is TRBJ2-2; 9 bases are shared with TRBD2. The V segment lost 2 bases and the J segment 8 bases; nucleotides outside the gene matches: 6. The CDR3 has 14 amino acids. Looked up from germline, CDR1 is GTSNPN and CDR2 is SVGIG (reference sequence).

Written as DNA, the CDR3 is TGTGCCAGCAGCCCCCCGCGGAGTGACGAGCAGTACTTC. Amino acid sequence: CASSPPRSDEQYF. This chain links TRBV7-9 with TRBJ2-7; no reliable D call. This CDR3 spans 13 amino acids. CDR1 is SEHNR, CDR2 FQNEAQ, per germline (reference sequence). V was clipped by 5 bases and J by 5 bases, with 13 bases between them.

There are a few counts of this clone. This chain joins TRBV19 and TRBJ1-1, with 11 bases identical to TRBD1. Germline V lookup: CDR1 LNHDA, CDR2 SQIVND (reference sequence). V shed 3 bases and J 6 bases; nucleotides not matched to a gene: 6. This CDR3 contains 15 residues. Here the CDR3 DNA reads TGTGCCAGTAGTATTCCCGGGACAGGGGGATCTGAAGCTTTCTTT. Amino acids: CASSIPGTGGSEAFF. Based on the CDR3 plus reference TRBV19 and TRBJ1-1, the full variable domain is DGGITQSPKYLFRKEGQNVTLSCEQNLNHDAMYWYRQDPGQGLRLIYYSQIVNDFQKGDIAEGYSVSREKKESFPLTVTSAQKNPTAFYLCASSIPGTGGSEAFFGQGTRLTVV.

V is TRBV29-1 and J is TRBJ2-3; D perhaps matches TRBD1 (6 bases). This CDR3 is 18 amino acids long. In germline, CDR1 is SQVTM, CDR2 ANQGSEA. The V and J ends lost 0 bases and 2 bases respectively, with 21 bases between them. CDR3 region: CSVEDQLTLTGPTDTQYF. The CDR3, as DNA: TGCAGCGTTGAAGACCAATTAACTTTGACAGGCCCCACAGATACGCAGTATTTT.

The chain uses TRBV5-1 and TRBJ2-1, with D perhaps matching TRBD1 (5 bases). Trimming left V 2 bases short and J 4 bases short, with 10 bases between. CDR1 and CDR2 from the germline V gene are SGHRS and YFSETQ. The CDR3 covers 14 residues. The CDR3 DNA is TGCGCCAGCAGCTTATTGGACAAATACAATGAGCAGTTCTTC. Amino acid sequence: CASSLLDKYNEQFF.

J is TRBJ1-6 and V is TRBV19; D may be TRBD1 (6 bases). This CDR3 is built from 15 residues. Germline V lookup: CDR1 LNHDA, CDR2 SQIVND (reference sequence). V was trimmed by 5 bases and J by 10 bases, leaving 18 bases between them. The DNA for the CDR3 is TGTGCCAGTAGTTTCTATACAGGGCGATGGTCACCCCTCCACTTT. Translated: CASSFYTGRWSPLHF.

The V call is TRBV18, the J call TRBJ2-7; 11 bases agree with TRBD1. The germline CDR1 and CDR2 sequences are KGHSH and LQKENI. With 4 bases clipped from V and 3 bases from J, the junction kept 5 bases outside the gene matches. The CDR3 covers 15 residues. The CDR3 nucleotides are TGTGCCAGCTCACTCGGACAGGGGGCGGGCTACGAGCAGTACTTC. Translated: CASSLGQGAGYEQYF.

J is TRBJ1-5 and V is TRBV27; TRBD1 is a possible D gene (5 bases). Germline loops: CDR1 MNHEY, CDR2 SMNVEV (reference sequence). The CDR3 totals 16 residues. V dropped 0 bases and J dropped 6 bases, with 15 bases sitting between them. CDR3 protein: CASSLSGGYGSQPQHF. DNA of the CDR3: TGTGCCAGCAGTTTATCTGGGGGGTACGGGAGTCAGCCCCAGCATTTT.

The CDR3 reads CASSVRGSNTEAFF. The CDR3 region has the DNA TGTGCCAGCAGCGTAAGGGGTTCGAACACTGAAGCTTTCTTT. The chain is built from TRBV9 and TRBJ1-1, with D possibly matching TRBD1 (5 bases). Germline V lookup: CDR1 SGDLS, CDR2 YYNGEE. This CDR3 is built from 14 residues. V was shortened by 1 base and J by 1 base, with 8 bases between the two germline ends. Combining the CDR3 with reference TRBV9 and TRBJ1-1 gives the whole variable domain DSGVTQTPKHLITATGQRVTLRCSPRSGDLSVYWYQQSLDQGLQFLIQYYNGEERAKGNILERFSAQQFPDLHSELNLSSLELGDSALYFCASSVRGSNTEAFFGQGTRLTVV.

The chain combines TRBV7-3 with TRBJ2-1; 7 bases map to TRBD2. Germline assignment: CDR1 SGHTA and CDR2 FQGTGA. V dropped 5 bases and J dropped 8; count of bases not matched to a gene: 12. The CDR3 loop spans 15 amino acids. The CDR3 protein is CASSAHSGSWDEQFF. Here the CDR3 DNA reads TGTGCCAGCAGCGCCCATAGCGGGTCTTGGGATGAGCAGTTCTTC.

The rearrangement links TRBV7-2 to TRBJ2-3; 8 positions match TRBD2. V dropped 5 bases and J dropped 2; count of bases not matched to a gene: 6. CDR3 length: 15 residues. Germline V gene sequence: CDR1 SGHTA, CDR2 FQGNSA. The CDR3 DNA is TGTGCCAGCAGCACCCGGGGGGGGACCACAGATACGCAGTATTTT. Its translation: CASSTRGGTTDTQYF.

A few counts support this clone. The CDR3 DNA reads TGTGCTAGTGGTTTGACGACAGGGTACAATCAGCCCCAGCATTTT. This encodes CASGLTTGYNQPQHF. This chain connects TRBV12-5 to TRBJ1-5; TRBD1 matches at 7 bases. The length of the CDR3 is 15 residues. Germline CDR1 LGHNT, CDR2 FRNRAP. The V segment lost 2 bases and the J segment 3 bases; nucleotides outside the gene matches: 4.

The chain is built from TRBV27 and TRBJ1-2; 10 bases line up with TRBD1. CDR3 length equals 15 residues. With 7 bases clipped from V and 8 bases from J, the junction kept 13 bases outside the gene matches. CDR1 and CDR2 (germline): MNHEY, SMNVEV (reference sequence). The CDR3 reads CASTPTGTGAKGYTF. As DNA, the CDR3 is TGTGCCAGCACCCCAACCGGGACAGGGGCCAAGGGCTACACCTTC.

This chain connects TRBV7-8 to TRBJ2-1; 9 bases are shared with TRBD2. Germline V gene data show CDR1 as SGHVS and CDR2 as FQNEAQ. Unmatched junction bases numbered 6, after V lost 2 bases and J lost 7 bases. This CDR3 has 15 amino acids. CDR3 loop: CASSLWLAGRNEQFF. For the CDR3, the DNA is TGTGCCAGCAGCTTATGGCTAGCGGGAAGAAATGAGCAGTTCTTC.

This chain connects TRBV29-1 to TRBJ2-7; perhaps TRBD1 as D (6 bases). Germline lookup yields CDR1 SQVTM and CDR2 ANQGSEA. The CDR3 is 11 residues long. Trimming removed 5 bases from V and 4 bases from J, with 9 bases in between. The CDR3 sequence is CSVTGLYEQYF. CDR3 nucleotide sequence: TGCAGCGTTACAGGGTTGTACGAGCAGTACTTC.

This clone was recorded only once. The chain links TRBV6-1 to TRBJ2-3; TRBD2 agrees at 8 bases. The germline V gene encodes CDR1 MNHNS and CDR2 SASEGT. The CDR3 contains 15 residues. Trimming at V came to 1 base and at J to 4 bases, leaving 4 bases not matched to a gene. CDR3 sequence (DNA): TGTGCCAGCAGTGAAGGAACGGGAGGGGCAGATACGCAGTATTTT. This encodes CASSEGTGGADTQYF.

The CDR3, as DNA: TGTGCCAGTAGTATAGCCTCGACAGGGCTCTACACCTTC. Its protein product is CASSIASTGLYTF. This chain links TRBV19 with TRBJ1-2, with TRBD1 identical over 7 bases. Germline CDR1 reads LNHDA; CDR2 reads SQIVND (reference sequence). CDR3 length equals 13 residues. Unmatched junction bases numbered 6, after V lost 1 base and J lost 10 bases. The complete variable domain, with remaining parts taken from reference TRBV19 and TRBJ1-2, reads DGGITQSPKYLFRKEGQNVTLSCEQNLNHDAMYWYRQDPGQGLRLIYYSQIVNDFQKGDIAEGYSVSREKKESFPLTVTSAQKNPTAFYLCASSIASTGLYTFGSGTRLTVV.

Here the CDR3 reads CASSFSSGSLPSEQYF. The CDR3 nucleotides read TGTGCCAGCTCATTCTCTAGCGGGAGTCTCCCTTCCGAGCAGTACTTC. V gene TRBV18 combines with J gene TRBJ2-7; 10 bases agree with TRBD2. J lost 6 bases, V lost 5 bases, and 13 bases had no gene match. In germline, CDR1 is KGHSH, CDR2 LQKENI. This CDR3 spans 16 amino acids.

V and J are TRBV27 and TRBJ1-5, with D uncertain. This CDR3 is 15 amino acids long. Trimming took 5 bases from V and 0 from J, leaving 11 bases between them. CDR1 is MNHEY and CDR2 is SMNVEV in the germline V gene (reference sequence). CDR3 nucleotides: TGTGCCAGCAGTCCGCAGGTTTATAGCAATCAGCCCCAGCATTTT. It encodes CASSPQVYSNQPQHF.

The chain has TRBV6-2 or TRBV6-3 and TRBJ2-7; 10 positions agree with TRBD2. This CDR3 is built from 17 residues. Germline assignment: CDR1 MNHEY and CDR2 SVGEGT. V dropped 2 bases and J dropped 3; count of bases not matched to a gene: 10. CDR3 amino acids: CASSYLDLAGVRYEQYF. CDR3 in DNA: TGTGCCAGCAGTTACCTCGATCTAGCGGGAGTACGCTACGAGCAGTACTTC.

In this sample, this clone turned up a few times. The rearrangement joins TRBV9 to TRBJ1-5, with D possibly being TRBD1 (6 bases). Between the trimmed V and J ends, which lost 3 bases and 7 bases, there was a span of 14 bases. CDR3 length: 14 residues. Germline CDR1 and CDR2: SGDLS and YYNGEE. CDR3 in amino acids: CASSDEGGSQPQHF. The CDR3 bases are TGTGCCAGCAGCGATGAAGGGGGATCCCAGCCCCAGCATTTT. Based on the CDR3 plus reference TRBV9 and TRBJ1-5, the full variable domain is DSGVTQTPKHLITATGQRVTLRCSPRSGDLSVYWYQQSLDQGLQFLIQYYNGEERAKGNILERFSAQQFPDLHSELNLSSLELGDSALYFCASSDEGGSQPQHFGDGTRLSIL.

The chain couples TRBV2 to TRBJ2-7; possibly TRBD2 for D (5 bases). The CDR3 has 11 amino acids. Deletions cut 10 bases from V and 5 bases from J, with 12 bases between. Germline assignment: CDR1 SNHLY and CDR2 FYNNEI. The CDR3 loop reads CANPLRDEQYF. DNA for the CDR3: TGTGCCAACCCCTTGAGGGACGAGCAGTACTTC.

The V gene is TRBV14, the J gene TRBJ1-3, with a possible D match to TRBD1 (6 bases). Germline V gene sequence: CDR1 SGHDN, CDR2 FVKESK. Trimming took 11 bases from V and 2 from J, leaving 13 bases between them. The CDR3 spans 13 residues. CDR3 DNA: TGTGCCGTGAACAGGGCGGCTGGAAACACCATATATTTT. It is translated as CAVNRAAGNTIYF.

V usage is TRBV28 and J usage is TRBJ2-1; 10 nucleotides line up with TRBD2. Germline V gene data show CDR1 as MDHEN and CDR2 as SYDVKM. J gave up 6 bases and V 3 bases, and 8 bases lay outside the gene matches. The CDR3 totals 16 residues. The CDR3 sequence: CASSLGAGGPFNEQFF. CDR3 nucleotides: TGTGCCAGCAGTTTGGGAGCGGGAGGGCCTTTCAATGAGCAGTTCTTC.

V is TRBV7-2 and J is TRBJ2-5; 8 bases align to TRBD2. The germline V gene has CDR1 SGHTA and CDR2 FQGNSA. The J segment lost 7 bases and the V segment lost 4 bases, leaving 17 bases of the junction unmatched. The CDR3 runs to 17 residues. The CDR3 sequence is CASSSGRWLAGKGTQYF. CDR3 DNA: TGTGCCAGCAGCTCCGGCCGTTGGCTAGCGGGTAAAGGGACCCAGTACTTC.

The V and J genes are TRBV7-3 and TRBJ2-1; maybe TRBD1 (5 bases). There are 15 residues in the CDR3. Germline loops: CDR1 SGHTA, CDR2 FQGTGA. V lost 5 bases and J 2 bases, leaving 13 bases between the germline ends. DNA for the CDR3: TGTGCCAGCAGCGCGAGTAGGGGCACCTACAATGAGCAGTTCTTC. Protein sequence: CASSASRGTYNEQFF.

The chain joins TRBV28 to TRBJ1-2; 8 nucleotides match TRBD1. Germline V gives CDR1 MDHEN, CDR2 SYDVKM. V trimming: 0 bases; J trimming: 2 bases; junction bases outside the gene matches: 2. CDR3 length equals 15 residues. The DNA of the CDR3 is TGTGCCAGCAGTTTATGGCGGACAGGGAACTATGGCTACACCTTC. This translates into CASSLWRTGNYGYTF.

V gene TRBV5-1 combines with J gene TRBJ2-2, with TRBD2 identical over 9 bases. The V segment lost 6 bases and the J segment 5 bases; nucleotides outside the gene matches: 8. The CDR3 is 15 amino acids. Germline CDR1 and CDR2: SGHRS and YFSETQ. The CDR3 reads CASTRLAGRTGELFF. As DNA, the CDR3 is TGCGCCAGCACAAGGCTAGCGGGGCGGACCGGGGAGCTGTTTTTT.